The source of this TCR beta chain is a study of PD-1 blockade in classical Hodgkin lymphoma. Each patient's relapse followed autologous stem cell transplantation, and brentuximab vedotin exposure varied. Profiling relied on immunoSEQ multiplex PCR, and the TCRdb table lists in-frame clones only, not all of them. The repertoire has 30,000 to 40,000 clones, less than 85% of them found once; the top ten carry about 16%. The input for sequencing was peripheral blood mononuclear cells (PBMCs), taken before the second cycle of nivolumab. The TCR was taken from a human donor with classical Hodgkin lymphoma.

This CDR3 reads CASSPWTGTQETQYF. In nucleotides, the CDR3 is TGTGCCAGCAGCCCTTGGACAGGGACCCAAGAGACCCAGTACTTC. J is TRBJ2-5 and V is TRBV13; TRBD1 aligns across 8 bases. V dropped 5 bases and J dropped 1; count of bases not matched to a gene: 6. Germline V gene lookup returns CDR1 PRHDT and CDR2 FYEKMQ (reference sequence). This CDR3 spans 15 amino acids. The whole variable domain, filled in from reference TRBV13 and TRBJ2-5, reads AAGVIQSPRHLIKEKRETATLKCYPIPRHDTVYWYQQGPGQDPQFLISFYEKMQSDKGSIPDRFSAQQFSDYHSELNMSSLELGDSALYFCASSPWTGTQETQYFGPGTRLLVL.